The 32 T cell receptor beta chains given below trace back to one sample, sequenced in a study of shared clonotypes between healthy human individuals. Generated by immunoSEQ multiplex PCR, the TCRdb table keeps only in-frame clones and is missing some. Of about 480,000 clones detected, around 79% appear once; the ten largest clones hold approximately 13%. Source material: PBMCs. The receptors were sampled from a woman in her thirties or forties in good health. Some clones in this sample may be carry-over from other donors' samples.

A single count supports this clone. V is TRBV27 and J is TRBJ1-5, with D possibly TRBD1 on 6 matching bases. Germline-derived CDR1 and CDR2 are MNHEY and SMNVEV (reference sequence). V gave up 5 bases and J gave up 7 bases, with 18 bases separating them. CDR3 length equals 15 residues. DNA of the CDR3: TGTGCCAGCAGTGACGCAGGGGTTACAGAGCAGCCCCAGCATTTT. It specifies CASSDAGVTEQPQHF.

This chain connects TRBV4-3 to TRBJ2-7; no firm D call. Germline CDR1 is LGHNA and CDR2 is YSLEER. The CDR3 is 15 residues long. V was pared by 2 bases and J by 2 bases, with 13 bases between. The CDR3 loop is CASSQTLGPAYEQYF. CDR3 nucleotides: TGCGCCAGCAGCCAAACCCTCGGCCCAGCCTACGAGCAGTACTTC.

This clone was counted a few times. CDR3 loop: CAWSVSWVRASYEQYF. DNA for the CDR3: TGTGCCTGGAGTGTAAGTTGGGTCAGAGCCTCCTACGAGCAGTACTTC. The genes are TRBV30 and TRBJ2-7; the D is unclear. The CDR3 consists of 16 residues. Between the trimmed V and J ends, which lost 0 bases and 0 bases, there was a span of 15 bases. Germline CDR1 is GTSNPN and CDR2 is SVGIG (reference sequence).

This chain's CDR3 is CASSAGTGVSPLHF. CDR3 DNA: TGTGCCAGCAGTGCCGGGACAGGGGTGTCACCCCTCCACTTT. The chain has TRBV25-1 and TRBJ1-6; 10 bases are shared with TRBD1. Germline V gives CDR1 MGHDK, CDR2 SYGVNS. CDR3 length equals 14 residues. The trim removed 4 bases at V and 10 bases at J, leaving 4 bases unmatched.

The CDR3: CASSLAGTYSYEQYF. CDR3 nucleotides: TGTGCCAGCAGCTTAGCCGGGACGTACTCCTACGAGCAGTACTTC. The V call is TRBV7-2, the J call TRBJ2-7; tentatively, D is TRBD1 or TRBD2 (5 bases each). Germline V lookup: CDR1 SGHTA, CDR2 FQGNSA. This CDR3 is built from 15 residues. The V end lost 0 bases, the J end lost 0 bases, and 9 bases lay between the germline ends.

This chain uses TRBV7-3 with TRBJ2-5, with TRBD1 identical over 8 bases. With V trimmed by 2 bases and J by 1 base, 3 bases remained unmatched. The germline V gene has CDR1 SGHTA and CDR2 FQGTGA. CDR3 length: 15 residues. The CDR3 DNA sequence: TGTGCCAGCAGCTTAGGTGGACAGGGCCAAGAGACCCAGTACTTC. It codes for CASSLGGQGQETQYF.

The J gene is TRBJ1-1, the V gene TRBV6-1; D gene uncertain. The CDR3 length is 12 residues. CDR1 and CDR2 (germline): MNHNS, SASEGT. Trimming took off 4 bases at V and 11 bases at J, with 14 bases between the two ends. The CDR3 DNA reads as TGTGCCAGCAGTGTCCCGGGAAGTAGGGCTTTCTTT. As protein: CASSVPGSRAFF.

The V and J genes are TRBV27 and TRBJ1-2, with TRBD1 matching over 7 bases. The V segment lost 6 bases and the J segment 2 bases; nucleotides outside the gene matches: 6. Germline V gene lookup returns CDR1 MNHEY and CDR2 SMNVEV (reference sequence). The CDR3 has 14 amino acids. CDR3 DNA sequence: TGTGCCAGCAGAGGGGGACAGCTAAACTATGGCTACACCTTC. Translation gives CASRGGQLNYGYTF.

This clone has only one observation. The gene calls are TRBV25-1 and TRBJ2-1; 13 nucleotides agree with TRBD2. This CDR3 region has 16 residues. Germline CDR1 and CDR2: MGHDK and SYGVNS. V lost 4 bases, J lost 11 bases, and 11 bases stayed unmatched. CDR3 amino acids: CASSGSRTSGSHKQFF. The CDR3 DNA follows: TGTGCCAGCAGTGGCAGTCGGACTAGCGGGAGTCATAAGCAGTTCTTC.

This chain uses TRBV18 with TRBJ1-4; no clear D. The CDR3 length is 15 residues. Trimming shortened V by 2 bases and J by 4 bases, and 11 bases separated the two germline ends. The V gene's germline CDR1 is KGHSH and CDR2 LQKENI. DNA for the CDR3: TGTGCCAGCTCACCATACGAGGGCCGTAATGAAAAACTGTTTTTT. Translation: CASSPYEGRNEKLFF.

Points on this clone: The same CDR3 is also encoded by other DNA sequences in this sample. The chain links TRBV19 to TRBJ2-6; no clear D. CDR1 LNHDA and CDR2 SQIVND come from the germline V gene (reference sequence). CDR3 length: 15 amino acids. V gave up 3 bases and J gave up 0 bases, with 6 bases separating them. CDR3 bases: TGTGCCAGTAGTATCCGGAACTCTGGGGCCAACGTCCTGACTTTC. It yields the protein CASSIRNSGANVLTF.

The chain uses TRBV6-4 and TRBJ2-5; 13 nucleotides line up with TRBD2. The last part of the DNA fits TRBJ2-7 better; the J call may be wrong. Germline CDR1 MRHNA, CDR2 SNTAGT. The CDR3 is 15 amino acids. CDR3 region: CASRTSGSSFYEQYF. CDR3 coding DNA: TGTGCCAGCCGGACTAGCGGGAGTAGTTTCTACGAGCAGTACTTC.

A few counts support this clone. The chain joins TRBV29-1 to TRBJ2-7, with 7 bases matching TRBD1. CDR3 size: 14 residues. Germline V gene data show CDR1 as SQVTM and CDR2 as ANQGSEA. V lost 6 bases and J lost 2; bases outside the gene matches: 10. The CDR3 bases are TGCAGCGTGGGAACGGGACAGCTCCCCTACGAGCAGTACTTC. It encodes CSVGTGQLPYEQYF.

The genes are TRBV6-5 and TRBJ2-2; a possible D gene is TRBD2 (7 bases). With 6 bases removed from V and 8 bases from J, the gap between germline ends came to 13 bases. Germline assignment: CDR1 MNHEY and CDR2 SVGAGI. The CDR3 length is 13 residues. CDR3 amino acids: CASRYREGGELFF. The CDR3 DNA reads TGTGCCAGCAGATACAGGGAGGGGGGGGAGCTGTTTTTT.

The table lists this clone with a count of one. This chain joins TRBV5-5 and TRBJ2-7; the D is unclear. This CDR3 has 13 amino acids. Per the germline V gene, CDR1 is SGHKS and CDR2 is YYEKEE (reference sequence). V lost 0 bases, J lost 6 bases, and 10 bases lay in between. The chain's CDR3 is CASSLAGSSEQYF. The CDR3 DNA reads TGTGCCAGCAGCTTGGCCGGGTCGAGCGAGCAGTACTTC. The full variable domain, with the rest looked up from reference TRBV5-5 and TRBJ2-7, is DAGVTQSPTHLIKTRGQQVTLRCSPISGHKSVSWYQQVLGQGPQFIFQYYEKEERGRGNFPDRFSARQFPNYSSELNVNALLLGDSALYLCASSLAGSSEQYFGPGTRLTVT.

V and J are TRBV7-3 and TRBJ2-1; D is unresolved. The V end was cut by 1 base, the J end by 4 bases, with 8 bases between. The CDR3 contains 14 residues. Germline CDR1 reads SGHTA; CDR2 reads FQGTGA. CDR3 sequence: CASSLMNGYNEQFF. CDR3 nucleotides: TGTGCCAGCAGCTTAATGAACGGTTACAATGAGCAGTTCTTC. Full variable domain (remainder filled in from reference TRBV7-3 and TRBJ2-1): GAGVSQTPSNKVTEKGKYVELRCDPISGHTALYWYRQSLGQGPEFLIYFQGTGAADDSGLPNDRFFAVRPEGSVSTLKIQRTERGDSAVYLCASSLMNGYNEQFFGPGTRLTVL.

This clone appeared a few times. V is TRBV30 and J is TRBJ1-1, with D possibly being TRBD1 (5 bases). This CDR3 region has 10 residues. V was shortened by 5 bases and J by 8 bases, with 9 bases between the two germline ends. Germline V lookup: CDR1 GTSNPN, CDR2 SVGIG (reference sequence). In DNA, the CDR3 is TGTGCCTGGGGGGCAGTGGAAGCTTTCTTT. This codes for CAWGAVEAFF.

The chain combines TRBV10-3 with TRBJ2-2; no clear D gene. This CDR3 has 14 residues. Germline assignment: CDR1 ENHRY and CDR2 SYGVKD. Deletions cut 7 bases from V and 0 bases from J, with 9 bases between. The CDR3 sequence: CAIKDGPNTGELFF. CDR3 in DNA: TGTGCCATCAAGGACGGTCCGAACACCGGGGAGCTGTTTTTT.

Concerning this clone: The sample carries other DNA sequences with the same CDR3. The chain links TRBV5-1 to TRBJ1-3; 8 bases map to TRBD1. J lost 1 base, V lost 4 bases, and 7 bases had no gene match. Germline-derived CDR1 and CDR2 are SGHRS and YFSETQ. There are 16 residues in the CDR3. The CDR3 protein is CASSGGQAGSGNTIYF. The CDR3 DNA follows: TGCGCCAGCAGCGGGGGACAGGCGGGATCTGGAAACACCATATATTTT. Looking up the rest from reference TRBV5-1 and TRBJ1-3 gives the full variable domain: KAGVTQTPRYLIKTRGQQVTLSCSPISGHRSVSWYQQTPGQGLQFLFEYFSETQRNKGNFPGRFSGRQFSNSRSEMNVSTLELGDSALYLCASSGGQAGSGNTIYFGEGSWLTVV.

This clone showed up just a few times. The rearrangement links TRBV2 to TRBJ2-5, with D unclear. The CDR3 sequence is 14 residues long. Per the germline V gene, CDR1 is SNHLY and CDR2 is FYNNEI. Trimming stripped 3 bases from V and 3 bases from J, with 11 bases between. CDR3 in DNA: TGTGCCAGCAGTGATAGCCGGAGTAAAGAGACCCAGTACTTC. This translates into CASSDSRSKETQYF.

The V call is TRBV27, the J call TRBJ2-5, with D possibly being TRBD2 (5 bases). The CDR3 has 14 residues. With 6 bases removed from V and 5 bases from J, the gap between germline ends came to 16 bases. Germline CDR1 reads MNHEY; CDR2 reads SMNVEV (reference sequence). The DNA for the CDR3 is TGTGCCAGCAGACCCACTAGGGCGCGTGAGACCCAGTACTTC. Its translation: CASRPTRARETQYF.

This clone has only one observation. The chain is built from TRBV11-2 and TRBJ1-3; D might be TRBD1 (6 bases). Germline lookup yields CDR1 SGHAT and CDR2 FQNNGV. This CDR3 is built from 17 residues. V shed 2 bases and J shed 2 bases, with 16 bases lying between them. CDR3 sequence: CASSLSWGGSTGNTIYF. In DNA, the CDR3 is TGTGCCAGCAGCTTAAGCTGGGGGGGCAGTACTGGAAACACCATATATTTT.

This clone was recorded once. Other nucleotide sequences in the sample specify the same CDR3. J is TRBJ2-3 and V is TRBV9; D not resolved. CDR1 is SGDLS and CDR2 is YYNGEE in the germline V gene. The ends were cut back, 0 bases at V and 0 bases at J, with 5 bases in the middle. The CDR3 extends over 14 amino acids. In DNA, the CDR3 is TGTGCCAGCAGCGTAGACGGGAGCACAGATACGCAGTATTTT. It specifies CASSVDGSTDTQYF.

CDR3 sequence: CASSGRPGNTIYF. The CDR3 bases are TGTGCCAGCAGCGGGCGGCCTGGAAACACCATATATTTT. The chain couples TRBV9 to TRBJ1-3, with D unresolved. The V and J ends lost 3 bases and 2 bases respectively, with 6 bases between them. There are 13 residues in the CDR3. Germline CDR1 reads SGDLS; CDR2 reads YYNGEE.

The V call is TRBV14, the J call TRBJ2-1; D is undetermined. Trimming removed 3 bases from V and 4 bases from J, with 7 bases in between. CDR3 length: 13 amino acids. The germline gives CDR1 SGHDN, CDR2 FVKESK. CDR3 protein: CASSHHPYNEQFF. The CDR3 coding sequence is TGTGCCAGCAGCCACCACCCGTACAATGAGCAGTTCTTC.

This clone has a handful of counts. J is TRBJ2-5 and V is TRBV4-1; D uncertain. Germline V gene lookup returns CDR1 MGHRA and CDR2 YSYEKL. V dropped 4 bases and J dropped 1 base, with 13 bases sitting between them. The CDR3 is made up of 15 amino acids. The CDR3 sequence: CASSRQPWAQETQYF. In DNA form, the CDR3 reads TGCGCCAGCAGCCGCCAGCCCTGGGCCCAAGAGACCCAGTACTTC.

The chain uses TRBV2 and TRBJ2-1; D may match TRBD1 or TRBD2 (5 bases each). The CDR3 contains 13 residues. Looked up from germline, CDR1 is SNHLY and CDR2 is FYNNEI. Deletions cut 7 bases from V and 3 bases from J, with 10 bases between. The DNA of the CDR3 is TGTGCCAGCAACGAGGGGCTCTACAATGAGCAGTTCTTC. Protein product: CASNEGLYNEQFF.

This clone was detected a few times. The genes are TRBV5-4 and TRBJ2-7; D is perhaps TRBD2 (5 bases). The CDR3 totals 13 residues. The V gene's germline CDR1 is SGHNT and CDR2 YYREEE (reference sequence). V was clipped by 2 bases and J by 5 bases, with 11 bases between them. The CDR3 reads CASSFDTGNEQYF. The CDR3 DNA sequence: TGTGCCAGCAGCTTTGACACCGGGAACGAGCAGTACTTC.

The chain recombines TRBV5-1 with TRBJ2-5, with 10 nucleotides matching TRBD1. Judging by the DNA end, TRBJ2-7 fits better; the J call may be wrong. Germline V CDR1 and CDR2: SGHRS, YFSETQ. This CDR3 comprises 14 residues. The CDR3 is CASTPGTGAYEQYF. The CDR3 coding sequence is TGCGCCAGCACCCCCGGGACAGGGGCCTACGAGCAGTACTTC.

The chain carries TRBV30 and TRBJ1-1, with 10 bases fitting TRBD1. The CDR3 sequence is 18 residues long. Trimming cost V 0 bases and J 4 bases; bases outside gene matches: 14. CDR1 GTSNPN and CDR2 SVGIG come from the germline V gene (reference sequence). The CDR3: CAWSVLTGGLGVTTEAFF. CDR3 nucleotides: TGTGCCTGGAGTGTACTGACAGGGGGCTTGGGGGTGACCACTGAAGCTTTCTTT.

CDR3 region: CASSQGVGPSSGNTIYF. CDR3 DNA sequence: TGCGCCAGCAGCCAAGGTGTAGGCCCGAGCTCTGGAAACACCATATATTTT. This chain uses TRBV4-1 with TRBJ1-3; no definite D call. Trimming stripped 1 base from V and 0 bases from J, with 13 bases between. This CDR3 has 17 residues. Germline-derived CDR1 and CDR2 are MGHRA and YSYEKL.

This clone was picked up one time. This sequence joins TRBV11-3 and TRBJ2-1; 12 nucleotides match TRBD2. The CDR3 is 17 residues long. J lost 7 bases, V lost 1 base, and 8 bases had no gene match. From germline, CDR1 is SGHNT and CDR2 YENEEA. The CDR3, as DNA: TGTGCCAGCAGCTTAGCCCCTAGCGGGAGGGCTGCTAATGAGCAGTTCTTC. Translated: CASSLAPSGRAANEQFF.